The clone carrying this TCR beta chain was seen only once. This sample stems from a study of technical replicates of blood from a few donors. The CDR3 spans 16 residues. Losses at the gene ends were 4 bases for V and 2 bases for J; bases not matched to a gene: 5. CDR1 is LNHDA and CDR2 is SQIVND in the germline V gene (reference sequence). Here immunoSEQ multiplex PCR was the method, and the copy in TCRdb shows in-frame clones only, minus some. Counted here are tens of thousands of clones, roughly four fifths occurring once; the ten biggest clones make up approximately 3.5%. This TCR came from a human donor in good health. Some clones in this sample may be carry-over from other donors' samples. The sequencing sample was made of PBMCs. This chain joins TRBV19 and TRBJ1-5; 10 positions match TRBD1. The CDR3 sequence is CASSRQGALGNQPQHF. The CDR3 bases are TGTGCCAGTAGTAGACAGGGGGCTCTGGGCAATCAGCCCCAGCATTTT.